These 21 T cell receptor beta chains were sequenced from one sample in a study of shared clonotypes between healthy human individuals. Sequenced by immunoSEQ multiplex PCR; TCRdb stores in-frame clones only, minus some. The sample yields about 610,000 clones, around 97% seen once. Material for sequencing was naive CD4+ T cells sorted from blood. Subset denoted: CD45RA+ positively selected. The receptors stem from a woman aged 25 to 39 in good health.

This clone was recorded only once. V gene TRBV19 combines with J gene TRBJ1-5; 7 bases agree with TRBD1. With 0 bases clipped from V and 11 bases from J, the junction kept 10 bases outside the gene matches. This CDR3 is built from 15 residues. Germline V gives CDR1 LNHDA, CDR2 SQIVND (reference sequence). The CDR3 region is CASSIDDRDFIAQHF. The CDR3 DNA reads TGTGCCAGTAGTATAGACGACAGGGACTTTATAGCCCAGCATTTT. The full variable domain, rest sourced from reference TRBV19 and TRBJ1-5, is DGGITQSPKYLFRKEGQNVTLSCEQNLNHDAMYWYRQDPGQGLRLIYYSQIVNDFQKGDIAEGYSVSREKKESFPLTVTSAQKNPTAFYLCASSIDDRDFIAQHFGDGTRLSIL.

The CDR3 nucleotides are TGTGCCAGCTCGACACGGACAGGGGAAGGATCGTTGGAGCAGTTCTTC. Protein product: CASSTRTGEGSLEQFF. V gene TRBV25-1 combines with J gene TRBJ2-1; TRBD1 agrees at 9 bases. After removal of 8 bases from V and 10 bases from J, the junction contained 18 bases not matched to a gene. The CDR3 runs to 16 residues. The germline V gene has CDR1 MGHDK and CDR2 SYGVNS.

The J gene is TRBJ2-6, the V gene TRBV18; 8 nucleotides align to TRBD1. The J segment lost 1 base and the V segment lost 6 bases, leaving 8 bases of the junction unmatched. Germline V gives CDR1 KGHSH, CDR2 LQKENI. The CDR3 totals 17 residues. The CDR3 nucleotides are TGTGCCAGCTCCCCCCAGACAGGGGTTTCTGGGGCCAACGTCCTGACTTTC. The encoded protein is CASSPQTGVSGANVLTF.

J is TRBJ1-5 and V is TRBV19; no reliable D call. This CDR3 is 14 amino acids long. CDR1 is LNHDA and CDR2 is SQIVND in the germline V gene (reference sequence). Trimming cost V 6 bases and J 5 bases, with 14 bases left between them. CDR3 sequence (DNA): TGTGCCAGTAGCTTCCCCTTGGAACATCAGCCCCAGCATTTT. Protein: CASSFPLEHQPQHF.

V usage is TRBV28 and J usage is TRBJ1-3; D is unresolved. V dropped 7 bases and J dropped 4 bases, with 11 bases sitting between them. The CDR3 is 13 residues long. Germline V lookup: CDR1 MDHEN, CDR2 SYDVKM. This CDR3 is CASNSNLGNTIYF. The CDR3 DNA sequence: TGTGCCAGCAACAGTAATTTGGGAAACACCATATATTTT.

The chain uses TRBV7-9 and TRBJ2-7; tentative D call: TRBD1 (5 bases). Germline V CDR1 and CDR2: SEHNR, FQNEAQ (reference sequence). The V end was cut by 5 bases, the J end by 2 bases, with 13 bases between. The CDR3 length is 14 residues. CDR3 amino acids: CASSTQGFPYEQYF. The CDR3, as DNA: TGTGCCAGCAGCACGCAGGGATTTCCCTACGAGCAGTACTTC.

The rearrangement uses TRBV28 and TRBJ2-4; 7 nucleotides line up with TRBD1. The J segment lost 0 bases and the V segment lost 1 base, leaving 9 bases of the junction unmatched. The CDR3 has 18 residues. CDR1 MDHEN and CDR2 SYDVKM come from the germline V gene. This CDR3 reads CASSLSSLRGLAKNIQYF. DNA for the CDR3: TGTGCCAGCAGTTTATCCTCCCTGAGGGGGCTAGCCAAAAACATTCAGTACTTC. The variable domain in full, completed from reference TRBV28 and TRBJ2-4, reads DVKVTQSSRYLVKRTGEKVFLECVQDMDHENMFWYRQDPGLGLRLIYFSYDVKMKEKGDIPEGYSVSREKKERFSLILESASTNQTSMYLCASSLSSLRGLAKNIQYFGAGTRLSVL.

The CDR3 DNA reads as TGTGCCAGCAGTTACATGAGGGCAGATACGCAGTATTTT. Its translation: CASSYMRADTQYF. The V call is TRBV6-6, the J call TRBJ2-3; D possibly corresponds to TRBD2 (5 bases). V was pared by 2 bases and J by 4 bases, with 7 bases between. Germline CDR1 reads MNHNY; CDR2 reads SVGAGI (reference sequence). CDR3 length: 13 amino acids.

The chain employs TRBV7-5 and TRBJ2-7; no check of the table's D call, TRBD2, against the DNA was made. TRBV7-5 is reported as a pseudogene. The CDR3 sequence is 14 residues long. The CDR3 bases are TGTGCCAGCAGCCAAGTCTTGCGGAACTACGAGCAGTACTTC. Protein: CASSQVLRNYEQYF.

The chain's CDR3 is CASSLSTSGFYEQYF. The CDR3 DNA reads as TGCGCCAGCAGCCTAAGTACTAGCGGATTTTACGAGCAGTACTTC. The gene calls are TRBV5-1 and TRBJ2-7; 8 bases fit TRBD2. The ends lost 4 bases at V and 4 bases at J; junction bases unmatched: 10. The CDR3 runs 15 residues. CDR1 is SGHRS and CDR2 is YFSETQ in the germline V gene.

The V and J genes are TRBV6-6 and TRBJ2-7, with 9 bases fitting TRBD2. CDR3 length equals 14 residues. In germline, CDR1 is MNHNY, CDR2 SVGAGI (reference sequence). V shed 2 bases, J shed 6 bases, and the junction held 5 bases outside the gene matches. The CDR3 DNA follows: TGTGCCAGCAGTTACGGACAAGCGGGAGGCGAGCAGTACTTC. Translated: CASSYGQAGGEQYF.

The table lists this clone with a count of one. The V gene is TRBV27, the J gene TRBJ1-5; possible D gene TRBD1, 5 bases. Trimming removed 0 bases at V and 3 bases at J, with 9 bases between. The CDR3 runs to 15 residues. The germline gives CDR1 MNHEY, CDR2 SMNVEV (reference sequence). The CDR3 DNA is TGTGCCAGCAGTTTATCCCGGGGCCCCAATCAGCCCCAGCATTTT. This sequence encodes CASSLSRGPNQPQHF.

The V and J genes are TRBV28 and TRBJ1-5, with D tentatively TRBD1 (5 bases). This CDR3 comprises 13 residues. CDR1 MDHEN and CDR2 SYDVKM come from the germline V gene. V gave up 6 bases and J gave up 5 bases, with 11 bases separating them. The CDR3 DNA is TGTGCCAGCAGCTGGGGGTATTATCAGCCCCAGCATTTT. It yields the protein CASSWGYYQPQHF.

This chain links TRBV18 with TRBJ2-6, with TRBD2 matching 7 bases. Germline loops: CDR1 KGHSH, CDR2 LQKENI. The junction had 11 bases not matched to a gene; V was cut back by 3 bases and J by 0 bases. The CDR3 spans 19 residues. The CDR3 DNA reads TGTGCCAGCTCACCCTTTGAGACTAGCAGATACTCTGGGGCCAACGTCCTGACTTTC. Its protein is CASSPFETSRYSGANVLTF.

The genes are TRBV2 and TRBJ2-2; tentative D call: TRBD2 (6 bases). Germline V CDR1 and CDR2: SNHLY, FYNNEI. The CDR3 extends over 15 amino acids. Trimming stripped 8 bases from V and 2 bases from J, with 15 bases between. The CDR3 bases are TGTGCCAGCCGTCGTCAGGGAGGCAACACCGGGGAGCTGTTTTTT. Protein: CASRRQGGNTGELFF. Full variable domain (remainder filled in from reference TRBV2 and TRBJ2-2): EPEVTQTPSHQVTQMGQEVILRCVPISNHLYFYWYRQILGQKVEFLVSFYNNEISEKSEIFDDQFSVERPDGSNFTLKIRSTKLEDSAMYFCASRRQGGNTGELFFGEGSRLTVL.

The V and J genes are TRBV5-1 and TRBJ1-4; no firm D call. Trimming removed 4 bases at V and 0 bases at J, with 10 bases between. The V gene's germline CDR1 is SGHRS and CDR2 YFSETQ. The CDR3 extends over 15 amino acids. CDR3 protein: CASSADLPTNEKLFF. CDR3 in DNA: TGCGCCAGCAGCGCAGACTTACCAACTAATGAAAAACTGTTTTTT. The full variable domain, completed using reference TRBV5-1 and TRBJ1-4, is KAGVTQTPRYLIKTRGQQVTLSCSPISGHRSVSWYQQTPGQGLQFLFEYFSETQRNKGNFPGRFSGRQFSNSRSEMNVSTLELGDSALYLCASSADLPTNEKLFFGSGTQLSVL.

CDR3 amino acids: CASRGSTDTQYF. CDR3 DNA sequence: TGTGCCAGCAGAGGGAGCACAGATACGCAGTATTTT. This rearrangement joins TRBV6-5 to TRBJ2-3; D ambiguous. Deletions cut 6 bases from V and 0 bases from J, with 4 bases between. This CDR3 has 12 amino acids. Germline-derived CDR1 and CDR2 are MNHEY and SVGAGI.

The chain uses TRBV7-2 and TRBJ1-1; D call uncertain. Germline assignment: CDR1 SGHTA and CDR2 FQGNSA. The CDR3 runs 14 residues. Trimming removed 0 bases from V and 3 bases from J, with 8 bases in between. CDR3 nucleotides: TGTGCCAGCAGCTTAGCCGGAGCCGACACTGAAGCTTTCTTT. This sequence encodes CASSLAGADTEAFF.

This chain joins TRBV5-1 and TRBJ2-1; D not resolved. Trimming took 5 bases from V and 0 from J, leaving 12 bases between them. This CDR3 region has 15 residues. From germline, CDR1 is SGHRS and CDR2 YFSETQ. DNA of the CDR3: TGCGCCAGCAGGATTCAGCCGAGCTCCTACAATGAGCAGTTCTTC. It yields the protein CASRIQPSSYNEQFF.

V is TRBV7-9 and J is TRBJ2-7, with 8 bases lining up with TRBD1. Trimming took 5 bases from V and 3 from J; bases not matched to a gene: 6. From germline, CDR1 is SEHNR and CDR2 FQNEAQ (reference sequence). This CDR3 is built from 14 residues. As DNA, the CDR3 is TGTGCCAGCAGCCGAACAGGGGGGAACTACGAGCAGTACTTC. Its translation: CASSRTGGNYEQYF.

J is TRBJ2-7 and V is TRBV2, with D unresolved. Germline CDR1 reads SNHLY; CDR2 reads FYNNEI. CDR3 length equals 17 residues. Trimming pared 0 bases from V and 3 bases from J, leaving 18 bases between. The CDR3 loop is CASSEAGVGLRNYEQYF. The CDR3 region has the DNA TGTGCCAGCAGTGAAGCGGGCGTCGGGTTGCGGAACTACGAGCAGTACTTC.